These T cell receptor beta chains were read from a single sample in a study of response to subunit inactivated influenza vaccine. TCRdb recomputed calls from the RT-PCR reads with MiXCR, one row per CDR3 protein. Of more than 500,000 distinct CDR3 sequences detected, 11% appear once; the ten largest clones hold 11%. These data were also filed under a second study, of T cells expressing NK-cell markers.

The sample in question was PBMCs from blood, obtained on the day of vaccination. Source of these receptors: a man aged 45 to 65 who received an inactivated influenza vaccine. Both conserved end residues are part of each CDR3. D genes are given only for firm matches. Part of the rows lack a size; the others show once, few, many or a class for expanded clones.

j_call v_call d_call clone_size cdr3_nt cdr3_aa
TRBJ1-5 TRBV10-3 - few TGTGCCATCAGTGGGGGGCACCGACAATCACCCCAGCATTTT CAISGGHRQSPQHF
TRBJ2-7 TRBV7-2 - few TGTGCCAGCAGGCGGTCAGGGTTCTACGAGCAGTACTTC CASRRSGFYEQYF
TRBJ2-1 TRBV7-9 TRBD2 - TGTGCCAGCAGCTTACAATCGGGCGGGAGCCGGGGCTATGAGCAGTTCTTC CASSLQSGGSRGYEQFF
TRBJ2-7 TRBV5-1 TRBD1 few TGCGCCAGCAGCTACGGGACAGGGTTACCCTACGAGCAGTACTTC CASSYGTGLPYEQYF
TRBJ2-1 TRBV3-1 - few TGTGCCAGCAGCCAAGGGACCACGGCCTACAATGAGCAGTTCTTC CASSQGTTAYNEQFF
TRBJ2-3 TRBV20-1 - many TGCAGTGCTGGGTTGGAGGATACGCAGTATTTT CSAGLEDTQYF
TRBJ2-3 TRBV5-1 - many TGCGCCAGCAGCAAAGGACCCAGAGATACGCAGTATTTT CASSKGPRDTQYF
TRBJ2-3 TRBV6-2/TRBV6-3 TRBD2 - TGTGCCAGCAGTTACGATGTGTTAGCGGGAGCGGATACGCAGTATTTT CASSYDVLAGADTQYF
TRBJ1-2 TRBV9 TRBD1 - TGTGCCAGCAGCGAGGGAGTGGGACAGGCTCGCTACACCTTC CASSEGVGQARYTF
TRBJ2-5 TRBV24-1 - - TGTGCCACCAGTGATTTCAAAGGGGGGGATGAGACCCAGTACTTC CATSDFKGGDETQYF
TRBJ2-1 TRBV5-1 - - TGCGCCAGCAGCTTGGGGGGCCACTACAATGAGCAGTTCTTC CASSLGGHYNEQFF
TRBJ2-5 TRBV11-3 - - TGTGCCAGCAGCTTAGGTAACAGGGACCTGGAGACCCAGTACTTC CASSLGNRDLETQYF
TRBJ2-1 TRBV14 TRBD1 few TGTGCCAGCAGCCAAGCCCCAGGGGGAGTCTGGCGAGATGAGCAGTTCTTC CASSQAPGGVWRDEQFF
TRBJ2-3 TRBV7-2 - - TGTGCCAGCAGCGCACGGGTACTAGCCGCAGATACGCAGTATTTT CASSARVLAADTQYF
TRBJ2-1 TRBV20-1 - - TGCAGTGCTCCCGGGACACCCTACAATGAGCAGTTCTTC CSAPGTPYNEQFF
TRBJ2-1 TRBV4-1 TRBD2 many TGCGCCAGCAGACGCAGACTAGCGCAGTACAATGAGCAGTTCTTC CASRRRLAQYNEQFF
TRBJ2-7 TRBV5-1 TRBD1 - TGCGCCAGCAGCTTGGACCCGGGACAGGGGTCTGGCGCGCAGTACTTC CASSLDPGQGSGAQYF
TRBJ2-7 TRBV7-9 - once TGTGCCAGCAGCAACCCCGCAGGAATAGACGACGAGCAGTACTTC CASSNPAGIDDEQYF
TRBJ2-7 TRBV24-1 TRBD2 - TGTGCCACCAGTGATTCCGCTAGCGGGGTCTACGAGCAGTACTTC CATSDSASGVYEQYF
TRBJ2-1 TRBV6-2/TRBV6-3 - - TGTGCCAGCAGTTATGGTATGGATGAGCAGTTCTTC CASSYGMDEQFF
TRBJ2-1 TRBV2 - - TGTGCCAGCAGGCCCCGGACGGGTTACAATGAGCAGTTCTTC CASRPRTGYNEQFF
TRBJ2-1 TRBV7-6 - - TGTGCCAGCAGCTTATATACGGGGGATAGTCTCTCCTACAATGAGCAGTTCTTC CASSLYTGDSLSYNEQFF
TRBJ1-2 TRBV21-1 - few TGTGCCAGCAGCAAAGGCCGGACAGCAGAATATGGCTACACCTTC CASSKGRTAEYGYTF
TRBJ1-2 TRBV12-3/TRBV12-4 - few TGTGCCAGCAGTTCACCACCAGGGGTTGGCTACACCTTC CASSSPPGVGYTF
TRBJ2-2 TRBV2 TRBD2 - TGTGCCAGCGGTTCTGGATTAGCGGGAAACACCGGGGAGCTGTTTTTT CASGSGLAGNTGELFF
TRBJ2-3 TRBV20-1 TRBD2 few TGCAGTGCTGAAGCCGGGACTAGCGGGGGGGGCCCCTTAGATACGCAGTATTTT CSAEAGTSGGGPLDTQYF
TRBJ2-1 TRBV5-1 TRBD1 - TGCGCCAGCAGCTTACAGGGACAGGCATACAATGAGCAGTTCTTC CASSLQGQAYNEQFF
TRBJ2-7 TRBV20-1 - - TGCAGTGCTAGAGCCGGGCGTACCTACGAGCAGTACTTC CSARAGRTYEQYF
TRBJ2-4 TRBV20-1 - - TGCAGTGCTAGAGATGCGGGGACAGTCAAGCTAGCCAAAAACATTCAGTACTTC CSARDAGTVKLAKNIQYF
TRBJ2-7 TRBV6-5 - few TGTGCCAGCAGTTACTCGGGTCCAAGCGAGCAGTACTTC CASSYSGPSEQYF
TRBJ2-1 TRBV5-4 TRBD2 many TGTGCCAGCAGCTTGTTACTAGCGGGAGGGAGCTCCTACAATGAGCAGTTCTTC CASSLLLAGGSSYNEQFF
TRBJ2-7 TRBV30 TRBD2 few TGTGCCTGGAGTAGACCGGGGGGCTACGAGCAGTACTTC CAWSRPGGYEQYF
TRBJ1-2 TRBV7-9 - - TGTGCCAGCAGCTTAGCCCTGGGAGCTGGCTACTCCTTC CASSLALGAGYSF
TRBJ2-1 TRBV4-3 - few TGCGCCAGCAGCCAAGGGGTGAGCGGGTACTTTGAGCAGTTCTTC CASSQGVSGYFEQFF
TRBJ2-2 TRBV7-2 TRBD1 many TGTGCCAGCAGCTTAAGACAGGGGAACACCGGGGAGCTGTTTTTT CASSLRQGNTGELFF
TRBJ1-2 TRBV7-2 TRBD1 - TGTGCCAGCAGCTTCCCGGGACAGGGGAGGTTCTATGGCTACACCTTC CASSFPGQGRFYGYTF
TRBJ2-7 TRBV28 TRBD2 - TGTGCCAGCAGAATGGGGGGGGGTCACTACGAGCAGTACTTC CASRMGGGHYEQYF
TRBJ2-3 TRBV15 - few TGTGCCACCAGCATCACCCGTGCTAGCACAGATACGCAGTATTTT CATSITRASTDTQYF
TRBJ2-3 TRBV9 - few TGTGCCAGCAGCCCGGGGGCGCAAGATACGCAGTATTTT CASSPGAQDTQYF
TRBJ1-1 TRBV5-1 TRBD1 few TGCGCCAGCAGCTTACAGGGGCTTAATGAAGCTTTCTTT CASSLQGLNEAFF
TRBJ1-5 TRBV29-1 - few TGCAGCGTTAGATTCTCGGGTGTTGGCAATCAGCCCCAGCATTTT CSVRFSGVGNQPQHF
TRBJ2-7 TRBV5-1 TRBD1 - TGCGCCAGCAGCGTACAGGGGTCCTCCTACGAGCAGTACTTC CASSVQGSSYEQYF